A single sample is the source of the 2 T cell receptor beta chains below, sequenced in a study of cytotoxic CD8 clonotypes in ibrutinib-treated CLL. Measured with immunoSEQ multiplex PCR; TCRdb has only the in-frame clones, and not every one. The data hold 200,000 to 250,000 clones, with roughly 65% observed a single time. This specimen consisted of PBMCs, obtained after 12 months of ibrutinib treatment. Receptors originate from a human donor with chronic lymphocytic leukemia.

The sample holds a few counts of this clone. The chain links TRBV6-5 to TRBJ2-1; TRBD2 might be the D (7 bases). Germline CDR1 is MNHEY and CDR2 is SVGAGI. CDR3 size: 14 residues. Trimming removed 0 bases at V and 7 bases at J, with 10 bases between. The CDR3 protein is CASSYSGGQNEQFF. CDR3 nucleotides: TGTGCCAGCAGTTACTCGGGGGGGCAAAATGAGCAGTTCTTC.

The genes are TRBV30 and TRBJ1-5; D may be TRBD1 (5 bases). Germline values: CDR1 GTSNPN, CDR2 SVGIG (reference sequence). This CDR3 has 14 amino acids. Trimming cost V 0 bases and J 6 bases, with 12 bases left between them. The CDR3 is CAWSVEPGSQPQHF. The CDR3 region has the DNA TGTGCCTGGAGTGTAGAGCCAGGGAGTCAGCCCCAGCATTTT. Together with reference TRBV30 and TRBJ1-5, the CDR3 gives the full variable domain: SQTIHQWPATLVQPVGSPLSLECTVEGTSNPNLYWYRQAAGRGLQLLFYSVGIGQISSEVPQNLSASRPQDRQFILSSKKLLLSDSGFYLCAWSVEPGSQPQHFGDGTRLSIL.